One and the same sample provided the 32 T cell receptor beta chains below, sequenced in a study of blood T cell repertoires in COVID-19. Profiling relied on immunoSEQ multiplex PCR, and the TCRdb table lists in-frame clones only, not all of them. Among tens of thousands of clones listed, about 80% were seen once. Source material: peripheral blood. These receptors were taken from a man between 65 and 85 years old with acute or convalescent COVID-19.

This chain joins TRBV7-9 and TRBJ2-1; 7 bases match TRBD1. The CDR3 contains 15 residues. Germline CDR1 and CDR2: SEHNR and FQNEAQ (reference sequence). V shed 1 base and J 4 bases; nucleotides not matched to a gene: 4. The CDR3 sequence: CASSLGDRFYNEQFF. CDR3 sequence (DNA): TGTGCCAGCAGCTTAGGGGACAGATTTTACAATGAGCAGTTCTTC.

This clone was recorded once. Here the CDR3 DNA reads TGCGCCAGCAGTACGGGGGCTAGCGGGAGTCCAGAGACCCAGTACTTC. Its protein product is CASSTGASGSPETQYF. The chain links TRBV5-1 to TRBJ2-5; 10 bases agree with TRBD2. This CDR3 region has 16 residues. Germline assignment: CDR1 SGHRS and CDR2 YFSETQ. Trimming took 5 bases from V and 4 from J; bases not matched to a gene: 11. Based on the CDR3 plus reference TRBV5-1 and TRBJ2-5, the full variable domain is KAGVTQTPRYLIKTRGQQVTLSCSPISGHRSVSWYQQTPGQGLQFLFEYFSETQRNKGNFPGRFSGRQFSNSRSEMNVSTLELGDSALYLCASSTGASGSPETQYFGPGTRLLVL.

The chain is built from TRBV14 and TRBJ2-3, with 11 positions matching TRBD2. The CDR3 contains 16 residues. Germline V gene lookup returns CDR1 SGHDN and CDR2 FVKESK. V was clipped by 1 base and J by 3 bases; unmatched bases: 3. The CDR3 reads CASSQARTSGTDTQYF. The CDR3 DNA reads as TGTGCCAGCAGCCAAGCGAGGACTAGCGGGACAGATACGCAGTATTTT.

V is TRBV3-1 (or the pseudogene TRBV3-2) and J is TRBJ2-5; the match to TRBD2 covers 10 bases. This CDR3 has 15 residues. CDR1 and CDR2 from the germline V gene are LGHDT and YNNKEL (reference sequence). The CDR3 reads CATVDSGRYQETQYF. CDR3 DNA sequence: TGTGCGACCGTGGATAGCGGGAGGTATCAAGAGACCCAGTACTTC.

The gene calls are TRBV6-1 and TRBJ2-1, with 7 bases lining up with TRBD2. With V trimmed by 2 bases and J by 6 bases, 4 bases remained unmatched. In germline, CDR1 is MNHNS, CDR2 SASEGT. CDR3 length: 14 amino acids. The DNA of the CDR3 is TGTGCCAGCAGTGAAAGGACTAGGGGCAATGAGCAGTTCTTC. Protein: CASSERTRGNEQFF.

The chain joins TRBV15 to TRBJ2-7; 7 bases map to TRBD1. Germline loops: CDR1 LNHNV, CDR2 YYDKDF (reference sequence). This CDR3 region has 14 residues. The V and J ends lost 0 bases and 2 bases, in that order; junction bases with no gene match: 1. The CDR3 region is CATSREGGPYEQYF. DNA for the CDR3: TGTGCCACCAGCAGAGAAGGGGGCCCCTACGAGCAGTACTTC. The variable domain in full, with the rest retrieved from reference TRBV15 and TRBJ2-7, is DAMVIQNPRYQVTQFGKPVTLSCSQTLNHNVMYWYQQKSSQAPKLLFHYYDKDFNNEADTPDNFQSRRPNTSFCFLDIRSPGLGDTAMYLCATSREGGPYEQYFGPGTRLTVT.

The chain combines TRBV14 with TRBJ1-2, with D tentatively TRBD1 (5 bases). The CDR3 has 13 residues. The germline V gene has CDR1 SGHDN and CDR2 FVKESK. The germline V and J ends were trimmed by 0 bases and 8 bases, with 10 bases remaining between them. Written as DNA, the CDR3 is TGTGCCAGCAGCCAAGACAACAGGTTCGGCTACACCTTC. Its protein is CASSQDNRFGYTF.

CDR3 amino acids: CASSPRQGVGPFF. In nucleotides, the CDR3 is TGTGCCAGCAGCCCCAGACAGGGGGTGGGGCCTTTCTTT. V is TRBV7-8 and J is TRBJ1-1; 9 positions agree with TRBD1. CDR1 and CDR2 (germline): SGHVS, FQNEAQ. Unmatched junction bases numbered 10, after V lost 5 bases and J lost 12 bases. This CDR3 region has 13 residues.

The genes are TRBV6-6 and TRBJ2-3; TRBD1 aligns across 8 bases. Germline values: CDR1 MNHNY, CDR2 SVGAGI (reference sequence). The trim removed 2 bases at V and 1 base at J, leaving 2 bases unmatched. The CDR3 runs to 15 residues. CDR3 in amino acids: CASSYADRGTDTQYF. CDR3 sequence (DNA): TGTGCCAGCAGTTACGCGGACAGGGGCACAGATACGCAGTATTTT.

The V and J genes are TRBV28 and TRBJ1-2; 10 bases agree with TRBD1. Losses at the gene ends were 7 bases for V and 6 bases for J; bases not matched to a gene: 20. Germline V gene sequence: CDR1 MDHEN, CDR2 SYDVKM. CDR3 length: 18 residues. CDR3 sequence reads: CASTQGGQGFGRVHGYTF. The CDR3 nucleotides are TGTGCCAGCACCCAGGGGGGACAGGGGTTCGGTAGGGTGCATGGCTACACCTTC.

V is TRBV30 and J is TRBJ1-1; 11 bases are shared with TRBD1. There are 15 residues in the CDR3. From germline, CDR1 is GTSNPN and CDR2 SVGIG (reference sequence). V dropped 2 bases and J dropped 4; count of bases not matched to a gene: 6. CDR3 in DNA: TGTGCCTGGAGTCCCCGGACAGGGGGCTTCACTGAAGCTTTCTTT. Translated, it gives CAWSPRTGGFTEAFF.

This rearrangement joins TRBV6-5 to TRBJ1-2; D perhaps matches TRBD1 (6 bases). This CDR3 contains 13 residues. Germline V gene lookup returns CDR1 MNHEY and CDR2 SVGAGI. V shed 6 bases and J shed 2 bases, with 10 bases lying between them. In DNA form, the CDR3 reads TGTGCCAGCAGAGGGGACATCAACTATGGCTACACCTTC. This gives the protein CASRGDINYGYTF.

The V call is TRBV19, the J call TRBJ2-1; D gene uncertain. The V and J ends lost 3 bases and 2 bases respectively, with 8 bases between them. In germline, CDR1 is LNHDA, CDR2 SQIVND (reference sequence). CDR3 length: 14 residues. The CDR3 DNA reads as TGTGCCAGTAGTATCCTCACTACCTACAATGAGCAGTTCTTC. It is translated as CASSILTTYNEQFF. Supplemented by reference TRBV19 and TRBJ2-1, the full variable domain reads DGGITQSPKYLFRKEGQNVTLSCEQNLNHDAMYWYRQDPGQGLRLIYYSQIVNDFQKGDIAEGYSVSREKKESFPLTVTSAQKNPTAFYLCASSILTTYNEQFFGPGTRLTVL.

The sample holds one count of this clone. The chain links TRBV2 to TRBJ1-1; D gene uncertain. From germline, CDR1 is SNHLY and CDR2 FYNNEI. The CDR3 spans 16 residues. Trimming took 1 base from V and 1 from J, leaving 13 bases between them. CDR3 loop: CASSEDSHGRNTEAFF. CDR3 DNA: TGTGCCAGCAGTGAAGACAGTCATGGGAGGAACACTGAAGCTTTCTTT.

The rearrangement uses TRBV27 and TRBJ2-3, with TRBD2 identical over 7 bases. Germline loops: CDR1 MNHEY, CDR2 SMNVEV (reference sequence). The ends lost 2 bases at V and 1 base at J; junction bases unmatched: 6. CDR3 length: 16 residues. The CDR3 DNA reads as TGTGCCAGCAGTTTAGCGGGAGAGGTGGGCACAGATACGCAGTATTTT. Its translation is CASSLAGEVGTDTQYF.

The CDR3 is CASSPPATGEEKLFF. In DNA form, the CDR3 reads TGTGCCAGCAGCCCACCGGCCACAGGGGAAGAAAAACTGTTTTTT. This chain connects TRBV3-1 (or the pseudogene TRBV3-2) to TRBJ1-4; 7 bases fit TRBD1. There are 15 residues in the CDR3. Looked up from germline, CDR1 is LGHDT and CDR2 is YNNKEL (reference sequence). Trimming cost V 4 bases and J 8 bases; bases outside gene matches: 10.

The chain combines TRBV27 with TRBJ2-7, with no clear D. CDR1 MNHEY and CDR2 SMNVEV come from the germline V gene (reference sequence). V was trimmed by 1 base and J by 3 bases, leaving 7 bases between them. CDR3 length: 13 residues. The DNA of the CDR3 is TGTGCCAGCAGTTTATACCAGAACTACGAGCAGTACTTC. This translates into CASSLYQNYEQYF.

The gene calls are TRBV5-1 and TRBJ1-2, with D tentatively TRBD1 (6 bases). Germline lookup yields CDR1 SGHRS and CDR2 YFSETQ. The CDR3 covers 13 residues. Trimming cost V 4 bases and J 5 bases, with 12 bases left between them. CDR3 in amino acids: CASSPDRIYGYTF. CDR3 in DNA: TGCGCCAGCAGCCCCGACAGGATTTATGGCTACACCTTC.

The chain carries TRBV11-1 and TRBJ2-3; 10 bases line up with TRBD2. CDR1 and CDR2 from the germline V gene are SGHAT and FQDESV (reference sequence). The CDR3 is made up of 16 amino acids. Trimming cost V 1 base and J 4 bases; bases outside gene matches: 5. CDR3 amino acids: CASSLVSSGRADTQYF. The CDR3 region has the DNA TGTGCCAGCAGCTTAGTCTCTAGCGGGAGAGCAGATACGCAGTATTTT. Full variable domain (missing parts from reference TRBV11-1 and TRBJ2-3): EAEVAQSPRYKITEKSQAVAFWCDPISGHATLYWYRQILGQGPELLVQFQDESVVDDSQLPKDRFSAERLKGVDSTLKIQPAELGDSAMYLCASSLVSSGRADTQYFGPGTRLTVL.

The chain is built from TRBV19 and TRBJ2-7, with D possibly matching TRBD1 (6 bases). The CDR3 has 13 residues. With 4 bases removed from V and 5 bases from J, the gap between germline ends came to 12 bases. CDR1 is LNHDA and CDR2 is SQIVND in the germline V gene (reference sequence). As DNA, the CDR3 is TGTGCCAGTAGTACAACAGGGATGAACGAGCAGTACTTC. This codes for CASSTTGMNEQYF.

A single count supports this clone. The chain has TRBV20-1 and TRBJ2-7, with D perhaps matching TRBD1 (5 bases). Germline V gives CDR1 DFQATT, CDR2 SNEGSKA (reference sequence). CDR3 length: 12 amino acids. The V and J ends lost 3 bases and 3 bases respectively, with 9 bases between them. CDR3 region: CSASLRGYEQYF. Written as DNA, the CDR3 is TGCAGTGCTAGTCTAAGGGGCTACGAGCAGTACTTC.

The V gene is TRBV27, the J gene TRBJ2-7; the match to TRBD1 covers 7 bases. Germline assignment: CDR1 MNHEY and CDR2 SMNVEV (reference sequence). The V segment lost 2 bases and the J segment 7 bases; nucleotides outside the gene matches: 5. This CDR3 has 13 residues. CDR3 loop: CASSLNAGGEQYF. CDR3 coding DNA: TGTGCCAGCAGTTTAAACGCAGGGGGAGAGCAGTACTTC.

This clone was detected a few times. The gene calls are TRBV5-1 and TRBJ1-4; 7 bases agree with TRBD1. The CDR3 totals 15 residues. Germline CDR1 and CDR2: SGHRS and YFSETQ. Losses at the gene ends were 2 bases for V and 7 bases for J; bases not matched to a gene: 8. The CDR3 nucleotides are TGCGCCAGCAGCTTTGACGGACAGGCTTTTGAAAAACTGTTTTTT. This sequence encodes CASSFDGQAFEKLFF.

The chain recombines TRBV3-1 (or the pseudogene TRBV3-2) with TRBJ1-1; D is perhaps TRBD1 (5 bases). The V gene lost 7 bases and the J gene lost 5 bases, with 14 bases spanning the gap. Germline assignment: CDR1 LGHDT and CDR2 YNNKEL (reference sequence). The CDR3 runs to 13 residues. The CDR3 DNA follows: TGTGCCAGCAAGGGTCAGGGAGGAACTGAAGCTTTCTTT. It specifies CASKGQGGTEAFF.

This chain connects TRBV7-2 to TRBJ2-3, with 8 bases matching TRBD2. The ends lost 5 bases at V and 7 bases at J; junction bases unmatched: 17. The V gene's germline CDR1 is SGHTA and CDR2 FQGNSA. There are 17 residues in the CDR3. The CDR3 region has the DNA TGTGCCAGCAGCATTTCCGGGACTAGTATCCCGATGAATACGCAGTATTTT. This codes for CASSISGTSIPMNTQYF.

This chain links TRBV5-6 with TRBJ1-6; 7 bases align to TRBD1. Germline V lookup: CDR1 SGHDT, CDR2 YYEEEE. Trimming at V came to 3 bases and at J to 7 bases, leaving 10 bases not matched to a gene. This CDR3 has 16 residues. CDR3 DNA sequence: TGTGCCAGCAGCTCCTATGTGAACAGGGGAAATTCACCCCTCCACTTT. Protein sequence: CASSSYVNRGNSPLHF.

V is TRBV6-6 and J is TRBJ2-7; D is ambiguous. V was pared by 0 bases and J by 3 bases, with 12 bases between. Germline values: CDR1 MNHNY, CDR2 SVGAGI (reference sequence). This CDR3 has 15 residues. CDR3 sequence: CASSYSVGVLYEQYF. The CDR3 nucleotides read TGTGCCAGCAGTTACTCTGTTGGAGTCCTCTACGAGCAGTACTTC.

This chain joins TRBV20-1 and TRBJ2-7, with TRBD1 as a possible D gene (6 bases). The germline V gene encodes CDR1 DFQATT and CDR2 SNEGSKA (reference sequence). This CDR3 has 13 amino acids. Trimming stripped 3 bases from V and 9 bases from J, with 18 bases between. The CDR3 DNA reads TGCAGTGCTAGTATGGACAGATACCAACGGCAGTACTTC. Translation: CSASMDRYQRQYF.

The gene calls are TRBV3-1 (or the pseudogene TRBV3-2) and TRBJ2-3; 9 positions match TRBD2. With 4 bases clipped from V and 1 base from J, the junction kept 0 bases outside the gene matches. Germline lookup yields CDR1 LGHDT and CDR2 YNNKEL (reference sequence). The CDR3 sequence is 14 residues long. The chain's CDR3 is CASSPSGGTDTQYF. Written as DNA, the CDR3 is TGTGCCAGCAGCCCTAGCGGGGGCACAGATACGCAGTATTTT.

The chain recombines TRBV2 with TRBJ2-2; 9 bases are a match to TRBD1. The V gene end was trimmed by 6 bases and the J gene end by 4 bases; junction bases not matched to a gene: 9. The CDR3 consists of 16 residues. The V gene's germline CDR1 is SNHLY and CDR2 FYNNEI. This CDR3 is CASSPNRGRGTGELFF. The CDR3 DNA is TGTGCCAGCAGCCCCAACAGGGGGCGAGGCACCGGGGAGCTGTTTTTT.

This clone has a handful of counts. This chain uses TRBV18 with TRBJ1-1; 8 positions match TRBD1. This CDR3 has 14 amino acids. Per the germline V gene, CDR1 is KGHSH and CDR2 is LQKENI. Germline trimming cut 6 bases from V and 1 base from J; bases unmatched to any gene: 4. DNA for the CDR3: TGTGCCAGCTCCCTAGGACAGGGGAACACTGAAGCTTTCTTT. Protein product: CASSLGQGNTEAFF.

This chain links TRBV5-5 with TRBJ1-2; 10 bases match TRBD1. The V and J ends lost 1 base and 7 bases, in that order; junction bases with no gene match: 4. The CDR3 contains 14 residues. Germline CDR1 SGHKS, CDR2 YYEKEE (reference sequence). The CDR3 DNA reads TGTGCCAGCAGCTTGTCTGGGACAGGGGCTGGCTACACCTTC. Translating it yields CASSLSGTGAGYTF.